What follows describes a single T cell receptor (beta chain). Its antigen is as yet unknown. Healthy Caucasians were all of the donors. This CDR3 region has 16 residues. V dropped 2 bases and J dropped 3 bases, with 16 bases sitting between them. Per the germline V gene, CDR1 is SGHAT and CDR2 is FQNNGV. This sample is drawn from a study of identical twins. A universal primer site was added by template switching, and unique molecular identifiers were carried by the cDNA. MiXCR, run by TCRdb on the 5' RACE reads, gives a single entry per CDR3 protein. This sample has 420,000 or so distinct CDR3 sequences, with roughly 20% found just once. Study-level points and caveats: Those out-of-frame alpha sequences shared by twins showed an excess of low generation probability.

The sequence was collected from a man between 45 and 60 years old in good health. The source material was naive T cells sorted from blood. The genes are TRBV11-2 and TRBJ2-5, with no clear D. CDR3 bases: TGTGCCAGCAGCTTATCGCAGTTGGATCGGGAAGAGACCCAGTACTTC. It translates to CASSLSQLDREETQYF.